The T cell receptor (beta chain) described here comes from a study of a mutant IDH1 vaccine in newly diagnosed glioma. About the study: Vaccines began 4-6 weeks after radiotherapy alone, or with temozolomide cycles. The treated population exhibited a male proportion of approximately 62%, a female proportion of 37.5%, and a mean age of about 39 years.

Indicated time point: week 47, end of study. Topical imiquimod was applied with each vaccine dose, which held 300 ug of mutant IDH1 20-mer peptide. Patients received eight vaccinations in weeks 1, 3, 5, 7, 11, 15, 19, 23. Donors harbored newly found WHO grade 3 or 4 IDH1-mutant, ATRX-lost astrocytomas. Per the germline V gene, CDR1 is LGHNA and CDR2 is YSLEER. V gave up 0 bases and J gave up 3 bases, with 5 bases separating them. The CDR3 consists of 13 residues. Using immunoSEQ multiplex PCR, the repertoire was profiled, and TCRdb retains in-frame clones only, with some absent. The table has 55,000 to 65,000 clones, roughly 80% seen once. In its sample, this clone was seen once. Its antigen is not identified.

This clonotype originated in a man over 45 with glioma. V gene TRBV4-3 combines with J gene TRBJ2-5, with D perhaps matching TRBD1 (5 bases). The source was PBMCs, collected from a glioma patient whose treatment included an IDH1 peptide vaccine. The CDR3 sequence: CASSQEGEETQYF. Written as DNA, the CDR3 is TGCGCCAGCAGCCAAGAAGGGGAAGAGACCCAGTACTTC.